A selection of T cell receptor beta chains follows, all from one sample in a study of T cell responses to AZD1222 COVID-19 vaccine. Measured with immunoSEQ multiplex PCR; TCRdb has only the in-frame clones, and not every one. The profile covers around 130,000 clones, with 85% to 95% appearing a single time and roughly 7% taken by the ten largest. This sample comprised peripheral blood, obtained on day 0 of AZD1222 vaccination. These receptors originate from an adult in good health. CDR3s include the opening cysteine and the closing phenylalanine or tryptophan. A D gene is named only where the DNA matches it firmly. Clone size is given for some rows only: seen once, a few or many times, or a class if the clone is expanded.

j_call | clone_size | v_call | d_call | cdr3_nt | cdr3_aa
TRBJ1-3 | NA | TRBV18 | NA | TGTGCCAGCTCACCTGGACAGCCATTCTCTGGAAACACCATATATTTT | CASSPGQPFSGNTIYF
TRBJ2-1 | NA | TRBV27 | TRBD2 | TGTGCCAGCAGTTTACTTCTAGCGGGGAAACCGTCCTACAATGAGCAGTTCTTC | CASSLLLAGKPSYNEQFF
TRBJ1-3 | NA | TRBV10-3 | NA | TGTGCCATCAGTGAGTCGGGAGTAAACACCATATATTTT | CAISESGVNTIYF
TRBJ1-3 | NA | TRBV6-5 | NA | TGTGCCAGCAGCCGAGCAAGCACTGGAAACACCATATATTTT | CASSRASTGNTIYF
TRBJ1-1 | NA | TRBV19 | NA | TGTGCCAGTAGTATTGGATCGGTCGAAGCTTTCTTT | CASSIGSVEAFF
TRBJ1-1 | NA | TRBV7-8 | NA | TGTGCCAGCAGCTTATCTGGCGGGGCCACTGAAGCTTTCTTT | CASSLSGGATEAFF
TRBJ1-6 | NA | TRBV5-1 | NA | TGCGCCAGCAGCTTGGAGGGGTCACCCCTCCACTTT | CASSLEGSPLHF
TRBJ1-2 | once | TRBV11-2 | TRBD1 | TGTGCCAGCAGCTTAGACAGGACAGGGGGAGGCTACACCTTC | CASSLDRTGGGYTF
TRBJ1-4 | NA | TRBV28 | NA | TGTGCCAGCAGCCCGTGGGGGCGCCTTAATGAAAAACTGTTTTTT | CASSPWGRLNEKLFF
TRBJ2-7 | NA | TRBV28 | NA | TGTGCCAGCGGACGGCTAATGAAGCAGTACTTC | CASGRLMKQYF
TRBJ1-3 | NA | TRBV5-4 | TRBD1 | TGTGCCAGCAGCCGACAGGGGGAACGAAACACCATATATTTT | CASSRQGERNTIYF
TRBJ1-1 | NA | TRBV25-1 | TRBD1 | TGTGCCAGCAGTGATTTCGATCTCGAGGGGGCGTTAATAGCTGAAGCTTTCTTT | CASSDFDLEGALIAEAFF
TRBJ2-1 | NA | TRBV19 | TRBD2 | TGTGCCAGTAGTGCCCGGGAAGCGGGAAGGAATGAGCAGTTCTTC | CASSAREAGRNEQFF
TRBJ2-7 | NA | TRBV19 | TRBD1 | TGTGCCACCCAAAGTGGACAGGGGGCAATCGAGCAGTACTTC | CATQSGQGAIEQYF
TRBJ2-7 | NA | TRBV10-3 | NA | TGTGGAATAGGGGAGTCTATCTACGAGCAGTACTTC | CGIGESIYEQYF
TRBJ2-7 | few | TRBV19 | NA | TGTGCCAGTAGTATATGGCTTTTTACTCGCGAGCAGTACTTC | CASSIWLFTREQYF
TRBJ2-1 | NA | TRBV6-2/TRBV6-3 | TRBD2 | TGTGCCAGCAGCCTCAGCGGGAGTGCTGTCAATGAGCAGTTCTTC | CASSLSGSAVNEQFF
TRBJ2-2 | once | TRBV29-1 | NA | TGCAGCGTTCGACAGGAGGGCGCCGGGGAGCTGTTTTTT | CSVRQEGAGELFF
TRBJ2-1 | once | TRBV7-9 | TRBD2 | TGTGCCAGCAGCTTATCGGGACTACCTTACAATGAGCAGTTCTTC | CASSLSGLPYNEQFF
TRBJ2-7 | NA | TRBV6-5 | TRBD2 | TGTGCCAGCAGTTACTCGAGAGCGGGAGGACCCTACGAGCAGTACTTC | CASSYSRAGGPYEQYF